This TCR beta chain came from a study of blood T cell repertoires in COVID-19. Study at large: Sites across the United States, Italy and Spain contributed samples from acute and convalescent COVID-19. The cDNA or gDNA used as material had been derived from T cells, B-cell-depleted T cells, or PBMCs.

CDR3 length: 17 residues. Germline V gene lookup returns CDR1 SGHNT and CDR2 YYREEE (reference sequence). Trimming shortened V by 1 base and J by 4 bases, and 20 bases separated the two germline ends. One Seattle source followed patients from active infection through their disease course. Profiled with immunoSEQ multiplex PCR; TCRdb holds only in-frame clones, not every one. The sample has roughly 570,000 clones, less than 90% seen once. This TCR came from a woman aged 50 to 65 with COVID-19, enrolled during active disease. V is TRBV5-4 and J is TRBJ1-2; possibly TRBD1 for D (6 bases). Sequencing input: peripheral blood. CDR3 loop: CASSLLRRGLVLYGYTF. CDR3 DNA sequence: TGTGCCAGCAGCTTGCTCCGCAGGGGATTAGTTCTCTATGGCTACACCTTC.